This T cell receptor (beta chain) was documented in a study of neoadjuvant anti-PD-1 for oral cavity cancer. Study overall: Around day 43, patients without progression received a fourth nivolumab dose before surgery. Notes on the study in general: Only a few patients per response group were TCR-analyzed; validation needed.

Most PBMC samples had about 520 ng input DNA in six replicates. The protocol was immunoSEQ multiplex PCR, while the TCRdb copy is restricted to in-frame clones and leaves out a portion. The sample gives about 14,000 clones, roughly 70% of which show up once; roughly 3.1% is in the top ten. The time point was: after neoadjuvant nivolumab, at surgical resection. Germline V gene lookup returns CDR1 SGHVS and CDR2 FQNEAQ. The CDR3 contains 12 residues. V was pared by 5 bases and J by 1 base, with 5 bases between. To note about this clone: Its target is unknown.

This TCR was recovered from a person aged 35 to 85 with oral cavity squamous cell carcinoma. The source was PBMCs, collected after nivolumab (anti-PD-1) treatment. This chain uses TRBV7-8 with TRBJ2-5; no clear D. The CDR3 bases are TGTGCCAGCAGCCTTCTCCAAGAGACCCAGTACTTC. Its translation is CASSLLQETQYF. The whole variable domain, filled in from reference TRBV7-8 and TRBJ2-5, reads GAGVSQSPRYKVAKRGQDVALRCDPISGHVSLFWYQQALGQGPEFLTYFQNEAQLDKSGLPSDRFFAERPEGSVSTLKIQRTQQEDSAVYLCASSLLQETQYFGPGTRLLVL.